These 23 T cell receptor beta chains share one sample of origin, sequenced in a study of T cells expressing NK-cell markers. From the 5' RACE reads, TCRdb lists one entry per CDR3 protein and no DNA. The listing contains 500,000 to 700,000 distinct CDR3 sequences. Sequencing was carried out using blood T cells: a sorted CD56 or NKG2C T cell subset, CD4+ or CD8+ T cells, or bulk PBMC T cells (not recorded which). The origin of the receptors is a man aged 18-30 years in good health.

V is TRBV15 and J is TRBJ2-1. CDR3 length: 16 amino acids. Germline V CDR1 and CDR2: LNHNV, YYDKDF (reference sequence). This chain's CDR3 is CATSRDRRSGGNEQFF.

The CDR3 reads CASSQGLRPDTQYF. The V gene is TRBV3-1, the J gene TRBJ2-3. This CDR3 is 14 amino acids long. Germline lookup yields CDR1 LGHDT and CDR2 YNNKEL (reference sequence).

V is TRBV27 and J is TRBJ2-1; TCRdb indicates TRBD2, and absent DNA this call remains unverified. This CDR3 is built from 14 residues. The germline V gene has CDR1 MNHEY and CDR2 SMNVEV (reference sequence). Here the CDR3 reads CASRVAGGPYEQFF.

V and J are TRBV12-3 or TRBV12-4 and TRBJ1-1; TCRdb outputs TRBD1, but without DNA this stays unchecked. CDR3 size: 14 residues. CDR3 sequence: CASSLPGGNTEAFF.

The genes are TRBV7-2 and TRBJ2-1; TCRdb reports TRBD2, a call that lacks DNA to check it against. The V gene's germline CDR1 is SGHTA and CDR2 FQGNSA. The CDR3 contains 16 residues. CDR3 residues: CASSLVAGGPGNEQFF.

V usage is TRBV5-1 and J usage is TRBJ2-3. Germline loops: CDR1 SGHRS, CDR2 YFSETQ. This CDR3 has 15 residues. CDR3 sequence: CASSPAGMGGDTQYF.

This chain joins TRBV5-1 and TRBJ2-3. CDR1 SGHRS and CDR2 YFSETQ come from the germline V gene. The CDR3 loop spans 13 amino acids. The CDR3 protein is CASSLGAQDTQYF.

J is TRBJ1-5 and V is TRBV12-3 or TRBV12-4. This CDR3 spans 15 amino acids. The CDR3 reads CASGEVLYSNQPQHF.

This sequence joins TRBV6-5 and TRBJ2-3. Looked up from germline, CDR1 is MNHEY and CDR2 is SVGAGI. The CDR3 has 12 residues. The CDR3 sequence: CASSPDSYTQYF.

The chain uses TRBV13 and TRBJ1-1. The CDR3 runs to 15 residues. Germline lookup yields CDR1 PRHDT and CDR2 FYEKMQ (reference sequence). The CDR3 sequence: CASRFRVGADTEAFF.

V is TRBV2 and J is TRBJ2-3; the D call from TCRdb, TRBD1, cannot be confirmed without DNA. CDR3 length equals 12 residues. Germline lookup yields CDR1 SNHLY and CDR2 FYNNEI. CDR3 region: CAGGTIRDTQYF.

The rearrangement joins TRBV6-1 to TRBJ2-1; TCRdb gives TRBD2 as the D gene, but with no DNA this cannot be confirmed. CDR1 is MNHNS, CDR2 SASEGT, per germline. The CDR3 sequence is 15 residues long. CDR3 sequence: CASSRGTSGHNEQFF.

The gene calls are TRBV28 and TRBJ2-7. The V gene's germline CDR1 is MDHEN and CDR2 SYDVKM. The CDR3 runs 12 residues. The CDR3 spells CASSSQVYEQYF.

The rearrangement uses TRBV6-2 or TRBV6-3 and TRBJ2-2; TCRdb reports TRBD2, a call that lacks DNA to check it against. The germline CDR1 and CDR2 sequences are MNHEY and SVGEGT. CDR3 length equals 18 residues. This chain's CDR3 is CASSYGLAGGMDTGELFF.

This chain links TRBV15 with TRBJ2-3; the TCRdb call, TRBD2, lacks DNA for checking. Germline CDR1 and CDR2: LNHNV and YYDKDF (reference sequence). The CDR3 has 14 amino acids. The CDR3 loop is CATSRTSGRDTQYF.

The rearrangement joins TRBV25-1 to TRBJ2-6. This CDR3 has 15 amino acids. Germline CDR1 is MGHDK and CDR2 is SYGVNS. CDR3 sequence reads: CASSEEAAGANVLTF. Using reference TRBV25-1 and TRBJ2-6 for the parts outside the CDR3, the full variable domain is EADIYQTPRYLVIGTGKKITLECSQTMGHDKMYWYQQDPGMELHLIHYSYGVNSTEKGDLSSESTVSRIRTEHFPLTLESARPSHTSQYLCASSEEAAGANVLTFGAGSRLTVL.

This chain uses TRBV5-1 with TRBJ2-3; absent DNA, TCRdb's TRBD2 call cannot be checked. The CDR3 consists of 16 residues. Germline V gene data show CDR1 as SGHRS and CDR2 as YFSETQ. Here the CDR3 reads CASSAPGAGGTDTQYF.

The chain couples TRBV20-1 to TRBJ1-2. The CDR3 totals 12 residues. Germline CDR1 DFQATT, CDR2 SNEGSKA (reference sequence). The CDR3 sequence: CSARHSPYGYTF.

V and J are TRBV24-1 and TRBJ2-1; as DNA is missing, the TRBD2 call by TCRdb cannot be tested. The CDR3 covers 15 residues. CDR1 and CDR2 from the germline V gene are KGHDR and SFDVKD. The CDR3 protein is CATSTTGAAEGEKFF.

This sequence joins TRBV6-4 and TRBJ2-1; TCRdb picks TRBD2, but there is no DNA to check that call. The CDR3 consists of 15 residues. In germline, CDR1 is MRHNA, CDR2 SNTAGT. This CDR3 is CASSVLAGGNNEQFF.

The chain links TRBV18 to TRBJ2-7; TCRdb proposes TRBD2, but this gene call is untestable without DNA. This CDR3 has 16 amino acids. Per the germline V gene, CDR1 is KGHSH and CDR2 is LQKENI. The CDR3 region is CASSRTLAGAVNEQYF.

CDR3 in amino acids: CASSQVREGEQYF. V is TRBV4-3 and J is TRBJ2-7; TCRdb calls TRBD2, which cannot be checked without DNA. Per the germline V gene, CDR1 is LGHNA and CDR2 is YSLEER. CDR3 length: 13 amino acids.

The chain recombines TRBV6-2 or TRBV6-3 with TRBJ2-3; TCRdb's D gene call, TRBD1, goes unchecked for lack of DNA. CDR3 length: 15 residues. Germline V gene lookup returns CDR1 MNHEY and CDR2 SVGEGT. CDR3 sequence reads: CASNGHRGRPDTQYF.